This T cell receptor (beta chain) was documented in a study of blood T cell repertoires in COVID-19. Study summary: Samples of COVID-19 (acute and convalescent) were obtained from the United States, Italy and Spain.

The ends were cut back, 0 bases at V and 6 bases at J, with 15 bases in the middle. Germline V gene lookup returns CDR1 SGDLS and CDR2 YYNGEE. This CDR3 spans 15 amino acids. Enrollees, roughly 18 to 90 years old, lived in approximately 25 US areas. Some clones are missing from TCRdb's copy, which holds only in-frame ones; the method was immunoSEQ multiplex PCR. The sample records more than 200,000 clones, 87% being singletons. Specimen: PBMCs or T cells enriched from blood (not recorded which). The sequence derives from a man aged 30 to 39 who had recovered from COVID-19. The J gene is TRBJ1-2, the V gene TRBV9; D gene uncertain. CDR3 DNA: TGTGCCAGCAGCGTAGTCTCCGGGAGTGAGGATGGCTACACCTTC. Protein: CASSVVSGSEDGYTF.